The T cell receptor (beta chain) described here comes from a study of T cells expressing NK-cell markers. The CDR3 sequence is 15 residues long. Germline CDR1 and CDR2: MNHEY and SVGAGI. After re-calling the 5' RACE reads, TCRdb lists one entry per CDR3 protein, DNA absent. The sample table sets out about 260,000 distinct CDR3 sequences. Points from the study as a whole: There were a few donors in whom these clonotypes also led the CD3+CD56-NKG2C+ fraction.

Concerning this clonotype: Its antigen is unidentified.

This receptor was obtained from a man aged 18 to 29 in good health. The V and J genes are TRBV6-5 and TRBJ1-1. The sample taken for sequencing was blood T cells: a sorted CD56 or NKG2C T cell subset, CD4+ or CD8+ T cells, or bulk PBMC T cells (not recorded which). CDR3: CASSYSRGKDTEAFF.